These 24 T cell receptor beta chains were sequenced from one sample in a study of shared clonotypes between healthy human individuals. Clones were read by immunoSEQ multiplex PCR, and TCRdb kept only the in-frame ones, dropping some. The table lists 2.3 million or so clones, approximately 93% of them singletons. Sequenced: naive CD4+ T cells from PBMCs. Subset specified: CD45RA+ positively selected. The receptor set was obtained from a young man in good health. Some clones in this sample may be carry-over from other donors' samples.

The rearrangement uses TRBV7-2 and TRBJ2-7; perhaps D is TRBD1 or TRBD2 (6 bases each). The CDR3 is made up of 17 amino acids. Germline V lookup: CDR1 SGHTA, CDR2 FQGNSA. Trimming pared 3 bases from V and 5 bases from J, leaving 23 bases between. The CDR3 loop reads CASSFSVSGGGTDEQYF. CDR3 DNA sequence: TGTGCCAGCAGCTTTTCAGTTTCCGGAGGGGGAACAGACGAGCAGTACTTC.

CDR3 loop: CASSGRVRTSGSSYNEQFF. In DNA, the CDR3 is TGTGCCAGCAGTGGAAGGGTCCGGACTAGCGGAAGCTCCTACAATGAGCAGTTCTTC. This chain uses TRBV2 with TRBJ2-1, with 10 bases matching TRBD2. The J segment lost 0 bases and the V segment lost 4 bases, leaving 12 bases of the junction unmatched. Per the germline V gene, CDR1 is SNHLY and CDR2 is FYNNEI. The CDR3 is 19 amino acids.

A remark on this clone: Other nucleotide sequences in the sample specify the same CDR3. The rearrangement links TRBV19 to TRBJ2-5, with D tentatively TRBD2 (7 bases). The CDR3 contains 13 residues. Trimming took off 7 bases at V and 4 bases at J, with 13 bases between the two ends. Germline loops: CDR1 LNHDA, CDR2 SQIVND (reference sequence). The CDR3 DNA reads as TGTGCCAGTACCCCAAGGGGGGGAGAGACCCAGTACTTC. It specifies CASTPRGGETQYF. Combining the CDR3 with reference TRBV19 and TRBJ2-5 gives the whole variable domain DGGITQSPKYLFRKEGQNVTLSCEQNLNHDAMYWYRQDPGQGLRLIYYSQIVNDFQKGDIAEGYSVSREKKESFPLTVTSAQKNPTAFYLCASTPRGGETQYFGPGTRLLVL.

The chain carries TRBV5-7 and TRBJ2-3; 10 nucleotides agree with TRBD2. TRBV5-7 is an open reading frame, and its role is uncertain. Trimming removed 4 bases from V and 14 bases from J; junction bases left unmatched: 4. The CDR3 spans 11 residues. The CDR3 DNA reads as TGTGCCAGCAGCCTGGTAGCGGGAGGGTATTTT. It codes for CASSLVAGGYF.

As for this clone: The same CDR3 can be traced to other DNA sequences in this sample. V and J are TRBV5-1 and TRBJ2-1; the D is unclear. Germline CDR1 SGHRS, CDR2 YFSETQ. V was cut by 1 base and J by 6 bases, with 5 bases left in between. CDR3 length: 12 amino acids. The CDR3 region is CASSLLGNEQFF. CDR3 bases: TGCGCCAGCAGCTTGTTAGGCAATGAGCAGTTCTTC.

CDR3 sequence (DNA): TGTGCCAGCAGCTTATTCTCCCCAGCGGGAGGGGACACCGGGGAGCTGTTTTTT. It is translated as CASSLFSPAGGDTGELFF. The J gene is TRBJ2-2, the V gene TRBV7-7; 10 nucleotides align to TRBD2. The germline gives CDR1 SSHAT, CDR2 FNYEAQ (reference sequence). This CDR3 contains 18 residues. J was trimmed by 3 bases and V by 2 bases; bases with no gene match: 9.

This clone has only a few counts. The V and J genes are TRBV28 and TRBJ1-2, with 9 positions matching TRBD1. CDR1 MDHEN and CDR2 SYDVKM come from the germline V gene. V shed 4 bases, J shed 4 bases, and the junction held 4 bases outside the gene matches. The CDR3 length is 14 residues. CDR3 loop: CASSSPGQGYGYTF. The DNA of the CDR3 is TGTGCCAGCAGTTCTCCGGGACAGGGCTATGGCTACACCTTC.

The chain joins TRBV30 to TRBJ1-1; TRBD1 matches at 7 bases. The CDR3 contains 14 residues. Germline CDR1 and CDR2: GTSNPN and SVGIG (reference sequence). Unmatched junction bases numbered 3, after V lost 1 base and J lost 1 base. In nucleotides, the CDR3 is TGTGCCTGGAGTGCTAACAGGGGGAACACTGAAGCTTTCTTT. Protein product: CAWSANRGNTEAFF.

V usage is TRBV29-1 and J usage is TRBJ2-7; 8 bases fit TRBD1. This CDR3 spans 14 amino acids. V trimming: 2 bases; J trimming: 2 bases; junction bases outside the gene matches: 5. The V gene's germline CDR1 is SQVTM and CDR2 ANQGSEA. The CDR3 DNA follows: TGCAGCGTTGAATTACAGGGGGTAACCTACGAGCAGTACTTC. Its translation is CSVELQGVTYEQYF.

V gene TRBV4-1 combines with J gene TRBJ2-7; the D gene is possibly TRBD2 (6 bases). The germline gives CDR1 MGHRA, CDR2 YSYEKL. Trimming removed 4 bases from V and 3 bases from J, with 10 bases in between. The CDR3 runs to 13 residues. In nucleotides, the CDR3 is TGCGCCAGCAGCCGGGACTTAAACTACGAGCAGTACTTC. Its translation: CASSRDLNYEQYF.

As for this clone: This specimen includes other DNA sequences encoding the same CDR3. This chain connects TRBV5-1 to TRBJ2-2; maybe TRBD2 (6 bases). The germline V and J ends were trimmed by 0 bases and 6 bases, with 9 bases remaining between them. Germline-derived CDR1 and CDR2 are SGHRS and YFSETQ. There are 14 residues in the CDR3. This CDR3 is CASSLGTGAGELFF. The CDR3 DNA sequence: TGCGCCAGCAGCTTGGGTACGGGGGCCGGGGAGCTGTTTTTT. Based on the CDR3 plus reference TRBV5-1 and TRBJ2-2, the full variable domain is KAGVTQTPRYLIKTRGQQVTLSCSPISGHRSVSWYQQTPGQGLQFLFEYFSETQRNKGNFPGRFSGRQFSNSRSEMNVSTLELGDSALYLCASSLGTGAGELFFGEGSRLTVL.

The rearrangement uses TRBV5-6 and TRBJ1-6; unclear D gene. This CDR3 contains 14 residues. Germline loops: CDR1 SGHDT, CDR2 YYEEEE. V lost 4 bases and J lost 5, with 10 bases in between. The CDR3 sequence: CASSRGRDNSPLHF. The CDR3 nucleotides are TGTGCCAGCAGCCGCGGGAGGGATAATTCACCCCTCCACTTT.

V and J are TRBV19 and TRBJ1-5; D perhaps matches TRBD1 (5 bases). Germline-derived CDR1 and CDR2 are LNHDA and SQIVND (reference sequence). V gave up 9 bases and J gave up 4 bases, with 19 bases separating them. The CDR3 length is 15 residues. The CDR3 DNA is TGTGCCAGCAGACAAGGGGCCCTACTAAATCAGCCCCAGCATTTT. This gives the protein CASRQGALLNQPQHF.

Comments on this clone: Other DNA sequences of this sample code for an identical CDR3. The chain carries TRBV5-6 and TRBJ1-1; D remains ambiguous. This CDR3 comprises 14 residues. Per the germline V gene, CDR1 is SGHDT and CDR2 is YYEEEE. V shed 0 bases and J shed 1 base, with 7 bases lying between them. CDR3 amino acids: CASSLGRRNTEAFF. The DNA of the CDR3 is TGTGCCAGCAGCTTGGGGCGCCGGAACACTGAAGCTTTCTTT.

V gene TRBV6-5 combines with J gene TRBJ2-3, with TRBD1 matching 8 bases. CDR1 is MNHEY and CDR2 is SVGAGI in the germline V gene. Trimming cost V 5 bases and J 4 bases; bases outside gene matches: 8. This CDR3 spans 15 amino acids. CDR3 protein: CASSPRQGRADTQYF. Written as DNA, the CDR3 is TGTGCCAGCAGTCCGCGACAGGGGCGGGCAGATACGCAGTATTTT.

V usage is TRBV6-5 and J usage is TRBJ2-1; maybe TRBD1 (5 bases). This CDR3 contains 13 residues. Germline V gene sequence: CDR1 MNHEY, CDR2 SVGAGI. V lost 5 bases and J lost 3, with 8 bases in between. The CDR3 region has the DNA TGTGCCAGCAGTCCGGACATCTACAATGAGCAGTTCTTC. It codes for CASSPDIYNEQFF.

The chain employs TRBV21-1 and TRBJ2-2. TRBV21-1 is a known pseudogene. CDR3 size: 15 residues. CDR3 residues: CASSKGRWNTGELFF. CDR3 DNA sequence: TGTGCCAGCAGCAAAGGACGTTGGAACACCGGGGAGCTGTTTTTT.

Turning to this clone: The same CDR3 can be traced to other DNA sequences in this sample. V is TRBV18 and J is TRBJ2-7, with 8 bases identical to TRBD1. CDR1 is KGHSH and CDR2 is LQKENI in the germline V gene. The CDR3 contains 15 residues. Trimming took 3 bases from V and 1 from J; bases not matched to a gene: 5. CDR3 loop: CASSPSGQGSYEQYF. In nucleotides, the CDR3 is TGTGCCAGCTCACCCAGTGGACAGGGATCCTACGAGCAGTACTTC.

V is TRBV5-4 and J is TRBJ1-2; perhaps TRBD1 as D (5 bases). Germline V lookup: CDR1 SGHNT, CDR2 YYREEE (reference sequence). This CDR3 has 12 residues. V was shortened by 4 bases and J by 7 bases, with 11 bases between the two germline ends. The CDR3 bases are TGTGCCAGCAGCCAACAGACAGTTGGCTACACCTTC. It codes for CASSQQTVGYTF.

The chain joins TRBV10-3 to TRBJ1-1; unclear D gene. The V end was cut by 0 bases, the J end by 1 base, with 9 bases between. This CDR3 has 15 residues. Germline values: CDR1 ENHRY, CDR2 SYGVKD. The CDR3: CAISESAGKNTEAFF. The CDR3 DNA follows: TGTGCCATCAGTGAGTCGGCAGGAAAGAACACTGAAGCTTTCTTT.

This clone was observed a handful of times. The chain carries TRBV28 and TRBJ1-5; D call uncertain. Germline V gene lookup returns CDR1 MDHEN and CDR2 SYDVKM. Trimming removed 3 bases from V and 9 bases from J, with 6 bases in between. The CDR3 contains 11 residues. The CDR3 is CASSFVPPQHF. As DNA, the CDR3 is TGTGCCAGCAGTTTTGTTCCGCCCCAGCATTTT. Drawing the rest from reference TRBV28 and TRBJ1-5, the complete variable domain is DVKVTQSSRYLVKRTGEKVFLECVQDMDHENMFWYRQDPGLGLRLIYFSYDVKMKEKGDIPEGYSVSREKKERFSLILESASTNQTSMYLCASSFVPPQHFGDGTRLSIL.

The chain carries TRBV14 and TRBJ2-1; perhaps TRBD1 as D (5 bases). This CDR3 has 14 amino acids. The germline CDR1 and CDR2 sequences are SGHDN and FVKESK. V shed 1 base and J shed 3 bases, with 7 bases lying between them. In nucleotides, the CDR3 is TGTGCCAGCAGCCAAGCAGGGTTCTACAATGAGCAGTTCTTC. It yields the protein CASSQAGFYNEQFF.

The chain links TRBV9 to TRBJ1-1, with D perhaps TRBD1 (6 bases). V gave up 4 bases and J gave up 3 bases, with 13 bases separating them. Germline V CDR1 and CDR2: SGDLS, YYNGEE. The CDR3 runs to 14 residues. CDR3 residues: CASSHRAGDTEAFF. Here the CDR3 DNA reads TGTGCCAGCAGCCACCGGGCAGGGGACACTGAAGCTTTCTTT.

This chain links TRBV6-1 with TRBJ2-7; a possible D gene is TRBD2 (5 bases). Germline lookup yields CDR1 MNHNS and CDR2 SASEGT. V shed 6 bases and J shed 0 bases, with 9 bases lying between them. The CDR3 loop spans 13 amino acids. The CDR3 DNA sequence: TGTGCCAGCAGATTCAGCGGCTCCTACGAGCAGTACTTC. Translated: CASRFSGSYEQYF.